What follows are 8 T cell receptor beta chains derived from one specimen sequenced in a study of blood T cell repertoires in COVID-19 (dated by TCRdb to 2018 to 2020). The library was produced with the immunoSEQ multiplex PCR assay. TCRdb provides this immuneACCESS table in a form limited to in-frame rearrangements. Some clones are lacking; in checked studies, under half of them reflect an unresolved V gene, and why the rest are absent is not known. The sample table lists 150,000 to 180,000 clones, 91% of them with a count of one. The biggest ten clones account for 0.45% to 0.65% of the sample. The material sequenced was peripheral blood. These receptor sequences come from a middle-aged man with acute or convalescent COVID-19.

This CDR3 reads CASSYASPGTDTQYF. Here the CDR3 DNA reads TGTGCCAGCAGTTACGCGTCGCCGGGGACAGATACGCAGTATTTT. The chain couples TRBV6-2 or TRBV6-3 to TRBJ2-3; a possible D gene is TRBD2 (5 bases). Trimming stripped 2 bases from V and 3 bases from J, with 12 bases between. The germline V gene has CDR1 MNHEY and CDR2 SVGEGT. The CDR3 totals 15 residues.

The chain combines TRBV7-2 with TRBJ2-3, with a possible D match to TRBD2 (6 bases). Trimming took off 1 base at V and 3 bases at J, with 14 bases between the two ends. There are 16 residues in the CDR3. Per the germline V gene, CDR1 is SGHTA and CDR2 is FQGNSA. CDR3 bases: TGTGCCAGCAGCTTAGGTGGGCCGGGAGTTACAGATACGCAGTATTTT. Translation: CASSLGGPGVTDTQYF.

The V gene is TRBV4-3, the J gene TRBJ2-3; tentatively, D is TRBD1 (5 bases). The length of the CDR3 is 16 residues. Germline values: CDR1 LGHNA, CDR2 YSLEER. Deletions cut 0 bases from V and 7 bases from J, with 17 bases between. The CDR3 spells CASSQERQGHEYTQYF. CDR3 in DNA: TGCGCCAGCAGCCAAGAGAGGCAGGGCCACGAGTATACGCAGTATTTT.

The V gene is TRBV19, the J gene TRBJ2-1; perhaps TRBD1 as D (7 bases). The CDR3 has 16 residues. CDR1 is LNHDA and CDR2 is SQIVND in the germline V gene (reference sequence). Trimming cost V 7 bases and J 8 bases, with 24 bases left between them. In nucleotides, the CDR3 is TGTGCCAGTACCCTAAGGGGGGACAGCAGGTCCCATGAGCAGTTCTTC. Translation: CASTLRGDSRSHEQFF.

The V call is TRBV7-9, the J call TRBJ1-1, with 7 bases identical to TRBD1. Trimming cost V 5 bases and J 4 bases; bases outside gene matches: 7. This CDR3 region has 14 residues. The germline gives CDR1 SEHNR, CDR2 FQNEAQ (reference sequence). The CDR3 spells CASSRGQAGTEAFF. Here the CDR3 DNA reads TGTGCCAGCAGCCGTGGACAGGCCGGCACTGAAGCTTTCTTT.

The V and J genes are TRBV11-2 and TRBJ1-3; 7 nucleotides agree with TRBD1. V dropped 0 bases and J dropped 0; count of bases not matched to a gene: 11. The CDR3 has 19 amino acids. Germline V gene data show CDR1 as SGHAT and CDR2 as FQNNGV. The CDR3 sequence is CASSLEGAAPGGSGNTIYF. The CDR3 nucleotides are TGTGCCAGCAGCTTAGAAGGGGCGGCTCCAGGGGGCTCTGGAAACACCATATATTTT.

The gene calls are TRBV6-2 or TRBV6-3 and TRBJ2-7; 11 bases align to TRBD2. V shed 4 bases, J shed 2 bases, and the junction held 1 base outside the gene matches. CDR1 is MNHEY and CDR2 is SVGEGT in the germline V gene. The CDR3 runs to 14 residues. This CDR3 reads CASSLTSGAYEQYF. DNA of the CDR3: TGTGCCAGCAGTTTGACTAGCGGGGCCTACGAGCAGTACTTC.

The gene calls are TRBV12-3 or TRBV12-4 and TRBJ1-2; 9 bases map to TRBD1. The length of the CDR3 is 13 residues. The ends lost 5 bases at V and 7 bases at J; junction bases unmatched: 5. In nucleotides, the CDR3 is TGTGCCAGCAGTAAAGACAGGGGGGCTGGCTACACCTTC. Translation gives CASSKDRGAGYTF.